This T cell receptor beta chain was sequenced during a study of shared clonotypes between healthy human individuals. Profiled with immunoSEQ multiplex PCR; TCRdb holds only in-frame clones, not every one. This table holds 1.4 million to 1.5 million clones, over 95% found once. Splitting of CD4+ cells produced CD45RA+ naive and CD45RA-negative memory subsets. The CDR3 has 15 amino acids. Looked up from germline, CDR1 is SGHNT and CDR2 is YYREEE (reference sequence). V lost 1 base to trimming and J lost 3 bases; unmatched junction nucleotides: 6. This chain connects TRBV5-4 to TRBJ2-7; 8 nucleotides align to TRBD1. The sequencing input was naive CD4+ T cells sorted from blood. Indicated subset: CD45RA+ positively selected. The origin of this receptor is a man aged 25 to 40 in good health. CDR3 DNA: TGTGCCAGCAGCTTGCCGGACAGGGTTGGCTACGAGCAGTACTTC. Encoded protein: CASSLPDRVGYEQYF.